This T cell receptor beta chain was found in a study of blood T cell repertoires in COVID-19. Participants were placed into cohorts based on the clinical history they reported. In the 2 weeks before study entry, exposed participants met a COVID-19 case, which was PCR-confirmed or clinician-diagnosed. In the original processing: By means of reference gene primer amplification, nucleated cell counts were estimated. The data were produced by immunoSEQ multiplex PCR, yet TCRdb's version contains in-frame clones alone and is incomplete. D and trimming come from the DNA, and the V and J calls and clone size come from that table. Here the sample spans 350,000 to 500,000 clones, nearly 90% being singletons. This CDR3 spans 13 amino acids. Trimming took off 4 bases at V and 3 bases at J, with 11 bases between the two ends. Germline values: CDR1 SGHRS, CDR2 YFSETQ.

This TCR was recovered from a young woman who had been exposed to COVID-19. Sequences were obtained from PBMCs or T cells enriched from blood (not recorded which). V gene TRBV5-1 combines with J gene TRBJ2-7; possible D gene TRBD1, 6 bases. CDR3 DNA: TGCGCCAGCAGCCGGGTAGGGGGCTACGAGCAGTACTTC. Translation gives CASSRVGGYEQYF.